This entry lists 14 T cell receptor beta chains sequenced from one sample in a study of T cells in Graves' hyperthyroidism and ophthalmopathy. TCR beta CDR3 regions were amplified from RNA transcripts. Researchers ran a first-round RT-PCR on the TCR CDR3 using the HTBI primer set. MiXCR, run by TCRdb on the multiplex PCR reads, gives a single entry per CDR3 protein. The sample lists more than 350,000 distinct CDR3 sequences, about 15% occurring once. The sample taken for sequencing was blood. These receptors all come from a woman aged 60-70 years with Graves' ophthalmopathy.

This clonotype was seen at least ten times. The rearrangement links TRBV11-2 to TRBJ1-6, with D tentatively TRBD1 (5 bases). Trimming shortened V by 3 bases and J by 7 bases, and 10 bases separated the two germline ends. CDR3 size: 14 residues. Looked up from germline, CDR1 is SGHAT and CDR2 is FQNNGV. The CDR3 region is CASSFDSLNSPLHF. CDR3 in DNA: TGTGCCAGCAGCTTTGACAGTTTGAATTCACCCCTCCACTTT.

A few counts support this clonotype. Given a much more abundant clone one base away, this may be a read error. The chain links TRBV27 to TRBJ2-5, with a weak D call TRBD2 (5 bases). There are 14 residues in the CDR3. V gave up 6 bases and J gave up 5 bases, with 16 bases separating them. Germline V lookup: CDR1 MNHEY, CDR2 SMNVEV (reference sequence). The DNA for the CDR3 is TGTGCCAGCAGCCTAGTGGGAGTCCGGGAGACCCAGTACTTC. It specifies CASSLVGVRETQYF.

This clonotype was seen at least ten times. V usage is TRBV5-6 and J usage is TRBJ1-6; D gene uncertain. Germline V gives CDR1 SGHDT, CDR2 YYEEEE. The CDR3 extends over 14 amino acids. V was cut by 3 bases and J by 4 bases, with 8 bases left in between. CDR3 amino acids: CASSSTAYNSPLHF. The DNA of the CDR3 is TGTGCCAGCAGCTCGACTGCGTATAATTCACCCCTCCACTTT.

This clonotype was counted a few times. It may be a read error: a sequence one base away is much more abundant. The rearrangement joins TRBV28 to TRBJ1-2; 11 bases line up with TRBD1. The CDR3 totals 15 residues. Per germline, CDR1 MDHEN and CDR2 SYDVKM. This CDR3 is CAGSPGTGGFYGYTF. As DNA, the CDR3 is TGTGCCGGCAGTCCCGGGACAGGGGGTTTCTATGGCTACACCTTC.

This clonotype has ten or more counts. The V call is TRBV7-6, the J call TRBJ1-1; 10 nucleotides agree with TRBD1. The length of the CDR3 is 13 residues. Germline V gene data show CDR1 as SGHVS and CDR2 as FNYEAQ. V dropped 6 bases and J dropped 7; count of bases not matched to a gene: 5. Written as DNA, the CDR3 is TGTGCCAGCAGGGGGGACAGGGGCCTTGAAGCTTTCTTT. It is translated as CASRGDRGLEAFF.

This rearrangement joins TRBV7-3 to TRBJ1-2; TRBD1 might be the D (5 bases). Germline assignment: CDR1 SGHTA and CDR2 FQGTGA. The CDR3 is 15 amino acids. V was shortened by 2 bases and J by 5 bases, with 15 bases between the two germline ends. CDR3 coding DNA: TGTGCCAGCAGCTTAGCTTTCAGTGGGGGATATGGCTACACCTTC. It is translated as CASSLAFSGGYGYTF.

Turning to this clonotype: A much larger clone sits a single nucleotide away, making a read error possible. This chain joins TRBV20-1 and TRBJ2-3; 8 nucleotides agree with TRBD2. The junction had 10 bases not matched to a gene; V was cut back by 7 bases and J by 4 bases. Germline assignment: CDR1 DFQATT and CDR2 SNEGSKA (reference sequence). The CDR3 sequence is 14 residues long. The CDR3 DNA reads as TGCAGTGGGGTTCCGACGGGGGGGGCAGATACGCAGTATTTT. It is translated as CSGVPTGGADTQYF.

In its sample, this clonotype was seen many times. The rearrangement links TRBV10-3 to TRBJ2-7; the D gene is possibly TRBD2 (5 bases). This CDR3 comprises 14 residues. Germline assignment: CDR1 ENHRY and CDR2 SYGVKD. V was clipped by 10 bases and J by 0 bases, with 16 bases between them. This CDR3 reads CASLSGPPSYEQYF. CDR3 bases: TGTGCCAGCTTGAGCGGTCCCCCCTCCTACGAGCAGTACTTC.

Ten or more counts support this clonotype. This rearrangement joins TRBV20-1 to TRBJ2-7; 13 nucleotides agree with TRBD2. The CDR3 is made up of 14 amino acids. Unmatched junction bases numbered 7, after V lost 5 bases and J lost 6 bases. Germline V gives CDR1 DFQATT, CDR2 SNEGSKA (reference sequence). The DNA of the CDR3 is TGCAGTGCTCCTGGGACTAGCGGGACCTCCGAGCAGTACTTC. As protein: CSAPGTSGTSEQYF.

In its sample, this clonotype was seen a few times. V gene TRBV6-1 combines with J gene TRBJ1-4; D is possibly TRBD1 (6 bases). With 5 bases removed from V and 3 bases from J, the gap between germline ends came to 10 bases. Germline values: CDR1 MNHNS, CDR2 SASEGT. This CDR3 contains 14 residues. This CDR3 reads CASSLRQANEKLFF. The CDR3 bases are TGTGCCAGCAGTTTACGACAGGCTAATGAAAAACTGTTTTTT.

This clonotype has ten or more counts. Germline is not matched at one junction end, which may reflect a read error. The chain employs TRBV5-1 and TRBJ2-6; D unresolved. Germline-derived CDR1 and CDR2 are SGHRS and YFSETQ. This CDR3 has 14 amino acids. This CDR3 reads CASSFGSGANVLTF. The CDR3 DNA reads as TGTGCCAGCAGCTTCGGTTCTGGGGCCAACGTCCTGACTTTC. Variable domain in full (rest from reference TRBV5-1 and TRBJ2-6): KAGVTQTPRYLIKTRGQQVTLSCSPISGHRSVSWYQQTPGQGLQFLFEYFSETQRNKGNFPGRFSGRQFSNSRSEMNVSTLELGDSALYLCASSFGSGANVLTFGAGSRLTVL.

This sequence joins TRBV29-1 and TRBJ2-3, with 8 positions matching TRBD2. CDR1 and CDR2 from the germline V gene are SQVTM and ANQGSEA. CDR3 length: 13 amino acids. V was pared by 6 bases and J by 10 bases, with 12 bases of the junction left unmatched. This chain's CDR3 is CSVHPSGSRAQYF. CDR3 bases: TGCAGCGTCCACCCCAGCGGGAGTAGGGCGCAGTATTTT.

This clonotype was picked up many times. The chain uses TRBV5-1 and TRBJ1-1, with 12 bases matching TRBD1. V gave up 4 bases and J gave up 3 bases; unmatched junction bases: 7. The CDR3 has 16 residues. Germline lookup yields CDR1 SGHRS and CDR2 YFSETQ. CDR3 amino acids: CASSTLGTGGDTEAFF. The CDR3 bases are TGCGCCAGCAGCACTCTCGGGACAGGGGGCGACACTGAAGCTTTCTTT.

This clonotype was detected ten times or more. The CDR3 DNA sequence: TGCAGTGCTAGAGATCGGATAGCGGGTAGGGTCTACGAGCAGTACTTC. As protein: CSARDRIAGRVYEQYF. The gene calls are TRBV20-1 and TRBJ2-7; 7 bases are a match to TRBD2. Trimming cost V 0 bases and J 3 bases; bases outside gene matches: 11. The germline V gene has CDR1 DFQATT and CDR2 SNEGSKA (reference sequence). The CDR3 totals 16 residues.